The T cell receptor beta chain described here comes from a study of radiation and T cells in renal cell carcinoma. Time point specified: baseline pretreatment blood. Treatment indicated: 15 Gy SBRT to primary tumor, nephrectomy 4 weeks later. Trimming pared 4 bases from V and 2 bases from J, leaving 12 bases between. The CDR3 consists of 14 residues. Germline CDR1 and CDR2: GTSNPN and SVGIG (reference sequence). Assay: immunoSEQ multiplex PCR; the TCRdb copy retains only in-frame clones and omits some. The sample has roughly 120,000 clones, about four fifths seen once. This clonotype originated in a woman aged 60 to 75 with renal cell carcinoma. The specimen comprised blood, sampled from a patient whose treatment included radiotherapy and nephrectomy. This chain links TRBV30 with TRBJ1-3; D ambiguous. CDR3 loop: CAWTDQLPGNTIYF. For the CDR3, the DNA is TGTGCCTGGACCGACCAACTACCTGGAAACACCATATATTTT.